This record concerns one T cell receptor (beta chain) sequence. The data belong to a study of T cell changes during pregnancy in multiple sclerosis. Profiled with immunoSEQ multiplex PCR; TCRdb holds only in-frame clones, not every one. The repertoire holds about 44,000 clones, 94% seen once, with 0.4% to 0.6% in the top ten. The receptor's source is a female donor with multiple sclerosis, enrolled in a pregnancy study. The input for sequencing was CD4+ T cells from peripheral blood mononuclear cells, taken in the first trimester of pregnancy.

The CDR3 reads CASSSTGGYGYTF. The CDR3 DNA follows: TGCGCCAGCAGTTCTACAGGGGGCTATGGCTACACCTTC. This sequence joins TRBV10-1 and TRBJ1-2, with 8 bases aligning to TRBD1. CDR1 is WNHNN and CDR2 is SYGVQD in the germline V gene (reference sequence). The CDR3 runs to 13 residues. J lost 4 bases, V lost 5 bases, and 3 bases had no gene match.